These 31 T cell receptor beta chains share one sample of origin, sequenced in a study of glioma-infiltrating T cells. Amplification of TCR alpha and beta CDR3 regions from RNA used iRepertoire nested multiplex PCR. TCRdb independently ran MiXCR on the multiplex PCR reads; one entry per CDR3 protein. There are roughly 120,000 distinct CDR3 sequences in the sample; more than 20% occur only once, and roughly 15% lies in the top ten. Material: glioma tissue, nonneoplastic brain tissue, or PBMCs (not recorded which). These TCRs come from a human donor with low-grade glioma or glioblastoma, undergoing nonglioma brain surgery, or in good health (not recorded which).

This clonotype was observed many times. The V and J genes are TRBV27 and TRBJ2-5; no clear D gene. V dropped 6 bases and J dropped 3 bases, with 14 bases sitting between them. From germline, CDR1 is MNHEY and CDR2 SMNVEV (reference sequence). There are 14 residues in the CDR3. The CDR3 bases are TGTGCCAGCAGAATGACCGGATCCGAAGAGACCCAGTACTTC. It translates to CASRMTGSEETQYF.

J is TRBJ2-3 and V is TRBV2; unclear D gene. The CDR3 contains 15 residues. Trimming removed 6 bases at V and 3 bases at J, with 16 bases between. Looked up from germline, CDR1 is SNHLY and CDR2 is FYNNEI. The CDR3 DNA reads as TGTGCCAGCAGCTTTGTGGGTATAGGGACAGATACGCAGTATTTT. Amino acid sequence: CASSFVGIGTDTQYF. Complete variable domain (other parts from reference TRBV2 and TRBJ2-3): EPEVTQTPSHQVTQMGQEVILRCVPISNHLYFYWYRQILGQKVEFLVSFYNNEISEKSEIFDDQFSVERPDGSNFTLKIRSTKLEDSAMYFCASSFVGIGTDTQYFGPGTRLTVL.

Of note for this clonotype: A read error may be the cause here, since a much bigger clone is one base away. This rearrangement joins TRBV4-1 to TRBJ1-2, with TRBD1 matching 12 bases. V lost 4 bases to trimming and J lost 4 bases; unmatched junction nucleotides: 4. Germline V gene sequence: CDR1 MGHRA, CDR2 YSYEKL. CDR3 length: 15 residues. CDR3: CASSRPGQGAYGYTF. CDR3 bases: TGCGCCAGCAGCCGACCGGGACAGGGGGCCTATGGCTACACCTTC.

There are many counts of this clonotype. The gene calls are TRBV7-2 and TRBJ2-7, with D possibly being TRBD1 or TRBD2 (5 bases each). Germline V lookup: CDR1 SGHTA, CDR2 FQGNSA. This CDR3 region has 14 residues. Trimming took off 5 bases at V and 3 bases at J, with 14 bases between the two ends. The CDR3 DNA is TGTGCCAGCAGCAGGCCGGGACGGGGCTACGAGCAGTACTTC. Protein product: CASSRPGRGYEQYF. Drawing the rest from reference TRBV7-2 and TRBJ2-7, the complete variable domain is GAGVSQSPSNKVTEKGKDVELRCDPISGHTALYWYRQSLGQGLEFLIYFQGNSAPDKSGLPSDRFSAERTGGSVSTLTIQRTQQEDSAVYLCASSRPGRGYEQYFGPGTRLTVT.

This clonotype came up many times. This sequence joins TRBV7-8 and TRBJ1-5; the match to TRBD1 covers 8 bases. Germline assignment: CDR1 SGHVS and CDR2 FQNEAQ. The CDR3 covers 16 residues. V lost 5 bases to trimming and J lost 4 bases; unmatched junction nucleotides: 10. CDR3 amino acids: CASSRMGQAGNQPQHF. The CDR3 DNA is TGTGCCAGCAGCCGTATGGGACAGGCAGGTAATCAGCCCCAGCATTTT.

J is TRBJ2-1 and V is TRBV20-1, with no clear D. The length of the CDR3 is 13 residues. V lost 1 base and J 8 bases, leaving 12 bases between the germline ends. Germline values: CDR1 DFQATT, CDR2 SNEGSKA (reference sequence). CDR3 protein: CSARVGIAYEQFF. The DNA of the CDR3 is TGCAGTGCTAGAGTAGGGATCGCCTATGAGCAGTTCTTC.

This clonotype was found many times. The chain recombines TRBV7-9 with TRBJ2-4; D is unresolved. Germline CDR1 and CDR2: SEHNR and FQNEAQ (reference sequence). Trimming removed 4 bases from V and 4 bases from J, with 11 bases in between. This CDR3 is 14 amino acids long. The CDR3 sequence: CASSSGPQKNIQYF. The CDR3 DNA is TGTGCCAGCAGCTCCGGCCCACAGAAAAACATTCAGTACTTC.

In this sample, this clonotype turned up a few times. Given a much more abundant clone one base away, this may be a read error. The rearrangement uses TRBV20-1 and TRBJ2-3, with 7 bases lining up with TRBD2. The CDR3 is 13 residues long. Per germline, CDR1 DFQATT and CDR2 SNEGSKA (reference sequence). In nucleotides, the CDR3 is TGCAGTGCCCCGCCCAGCGGGATTGATACGCGGTATTTT. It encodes CSAPPSGIDTRYF.

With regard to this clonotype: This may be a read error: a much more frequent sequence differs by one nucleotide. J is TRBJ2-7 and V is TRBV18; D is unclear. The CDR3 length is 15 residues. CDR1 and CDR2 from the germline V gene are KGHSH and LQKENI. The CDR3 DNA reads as TGTGCCAGCTCCTATATCGACCTGCCCGCCTACGATCAGTACTTC. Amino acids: CASSYIDLPAYDQYF.

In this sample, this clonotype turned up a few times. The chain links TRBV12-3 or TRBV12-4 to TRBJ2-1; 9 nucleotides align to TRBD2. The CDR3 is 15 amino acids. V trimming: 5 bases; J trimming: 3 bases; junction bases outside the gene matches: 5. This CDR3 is CASSNSGSSYNEQFF. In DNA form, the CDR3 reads TGTGCCAGCAGTAATAGCGGGAGTAGCTACAATGAGCAGTTCTTC.

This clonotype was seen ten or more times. The CDR3 spells CASTAGTGEFGGYTF. In DNA form, the CDR3 reads TGTGCCAGCACTGCCGGGACAGGGGAGTTTGGTGGCTACACCTTC. The chain has TRBV2 and TRBJ1-2, with TRBD1 matching over 10 bases. The CDR3 is made up of 15 amino acids. Germline assignment: CDR1 SNHLY and CDR2 FYNNEI. The V and J ends lost 7 bases and 7 bases, in that order; junction bases with no gene match: 12.

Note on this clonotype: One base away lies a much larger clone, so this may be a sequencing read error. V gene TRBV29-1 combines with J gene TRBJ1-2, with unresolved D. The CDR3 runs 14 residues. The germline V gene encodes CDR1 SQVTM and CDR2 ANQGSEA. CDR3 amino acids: CSVVESGRWYGNTF. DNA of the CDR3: TGCAGCGTTGTTGAGTCGGGCCGATGGTATGGCAACACCTTC.

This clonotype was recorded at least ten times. CDR3 in DNA: TGTGCCAGCAGCCAATCGCTTGCGGGATCCTACGAGCAGTACTTC. Encoded protein: CASSQSLAGSYEQYF. The J gene is TRBJ2-7, the V gene TRBV3-1, with a tentative D call TRBD2 (6 bases). Germline CDR1 reads LGHDT; CDR2 reads YNNKEL (reference sequence). The CDR3 spans 15 residues. The V end was cut by 2 bases, the J end by 1 base, with 12 bases between.

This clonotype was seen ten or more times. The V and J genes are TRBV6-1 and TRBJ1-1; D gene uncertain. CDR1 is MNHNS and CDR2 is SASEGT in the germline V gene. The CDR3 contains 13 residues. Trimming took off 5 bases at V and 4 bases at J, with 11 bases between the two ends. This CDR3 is CASSWGRVTEAFF. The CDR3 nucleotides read TGTGCCAGCAGTTGGGGTCGGGTCACTGAAGCTTTCTTT.

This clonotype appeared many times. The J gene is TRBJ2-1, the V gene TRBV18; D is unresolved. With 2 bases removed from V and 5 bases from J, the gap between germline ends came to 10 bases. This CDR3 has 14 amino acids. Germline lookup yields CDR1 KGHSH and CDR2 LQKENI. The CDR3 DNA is TGTGCCAGCTCACCAGCCAGGCAAAACAATGAGCAGTTCTTC. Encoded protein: CASSPARQNNEQFF.

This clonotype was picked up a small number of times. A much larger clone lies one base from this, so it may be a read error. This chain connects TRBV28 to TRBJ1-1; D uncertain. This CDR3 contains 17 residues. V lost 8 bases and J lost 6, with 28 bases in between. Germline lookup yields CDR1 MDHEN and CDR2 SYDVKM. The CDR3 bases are TGTGCCAGCGGTTCTCCCCGGGGTGAGCGACACCTAGCTGAAGCTTTCTTT. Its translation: CASGSPRGERHLAEAFF.

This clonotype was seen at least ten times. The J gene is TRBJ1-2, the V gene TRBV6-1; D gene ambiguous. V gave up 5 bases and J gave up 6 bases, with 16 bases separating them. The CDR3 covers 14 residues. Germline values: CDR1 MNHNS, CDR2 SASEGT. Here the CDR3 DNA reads TGTGCCAGCAGTACCTGGGCCGAAAAAGATGGCTACACCTTC. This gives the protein CASSTWAEKDGYTF.

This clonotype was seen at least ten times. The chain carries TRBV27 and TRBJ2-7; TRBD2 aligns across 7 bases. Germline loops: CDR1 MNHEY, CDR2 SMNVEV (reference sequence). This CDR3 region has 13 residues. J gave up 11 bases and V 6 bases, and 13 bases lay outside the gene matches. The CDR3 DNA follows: TGTGCCAGCAGGCTCGGGACTACCTCTAGGGAGTACTTC. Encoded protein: CASRLGTTSREYF.

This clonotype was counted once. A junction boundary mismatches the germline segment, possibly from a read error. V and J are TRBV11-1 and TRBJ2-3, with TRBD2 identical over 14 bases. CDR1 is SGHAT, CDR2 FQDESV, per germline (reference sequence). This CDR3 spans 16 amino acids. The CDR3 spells CANSVGTSGSTDTQYF. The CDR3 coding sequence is TGTGCCAACAGCGTTGGGACTAGCGGGAGTACGGATACGCAGTATTTT.

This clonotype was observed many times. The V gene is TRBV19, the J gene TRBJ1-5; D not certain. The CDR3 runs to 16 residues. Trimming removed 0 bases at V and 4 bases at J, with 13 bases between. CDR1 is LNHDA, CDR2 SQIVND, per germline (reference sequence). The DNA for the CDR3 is TGTGCCAGTAGTATAGACCAACAGAGCGGTAATCAGCCCCAGCATTTT. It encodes CASSIDQQSGNQPQHF. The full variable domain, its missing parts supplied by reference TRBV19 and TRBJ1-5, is DGGITQSPKYLFRKEGQNVTLSCEQNLNHDAMYWYRQDPGQGLRLIYYSQIVNDFQKGDIAEGYSVSREKKESFPLTVTSAQKNPTAFYLCASSIDQQSGNQPQHFGDGTRLSIL.

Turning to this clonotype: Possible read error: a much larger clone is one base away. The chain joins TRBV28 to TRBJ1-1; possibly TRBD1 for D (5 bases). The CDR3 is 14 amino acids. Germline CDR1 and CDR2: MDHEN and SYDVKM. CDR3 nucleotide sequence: TGTGCCAGAAGTTTATGGACCAGGGATACTGAAGCTTTCTTT. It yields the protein CARSLWTRDTEAFF.

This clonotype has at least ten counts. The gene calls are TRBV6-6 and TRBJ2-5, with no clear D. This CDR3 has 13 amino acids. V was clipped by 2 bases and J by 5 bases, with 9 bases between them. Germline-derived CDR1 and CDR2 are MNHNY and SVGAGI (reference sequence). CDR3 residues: CASSYPNHETQYF. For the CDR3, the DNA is TGTGCCAGCAGTTACCCCAATCATGAGACCCAGTACTTC.

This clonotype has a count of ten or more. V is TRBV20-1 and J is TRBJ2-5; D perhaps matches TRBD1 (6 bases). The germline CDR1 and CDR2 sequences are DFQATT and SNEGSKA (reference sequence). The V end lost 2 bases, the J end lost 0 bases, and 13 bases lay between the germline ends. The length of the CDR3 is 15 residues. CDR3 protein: CSARPGHANQETQYF. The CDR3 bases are TGCAGTGCTAGACCGGGACACGCAAACCAAGAGACCCAGTACTTC.

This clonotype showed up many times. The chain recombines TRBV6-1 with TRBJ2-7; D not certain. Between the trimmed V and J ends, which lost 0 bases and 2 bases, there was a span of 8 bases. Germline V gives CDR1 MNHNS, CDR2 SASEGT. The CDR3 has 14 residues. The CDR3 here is CASSEAGRAYEQYF. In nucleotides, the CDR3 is TGTGCCAGCAGTGAAGCCGGACGGGCCTACGAGCAGTACTTC.

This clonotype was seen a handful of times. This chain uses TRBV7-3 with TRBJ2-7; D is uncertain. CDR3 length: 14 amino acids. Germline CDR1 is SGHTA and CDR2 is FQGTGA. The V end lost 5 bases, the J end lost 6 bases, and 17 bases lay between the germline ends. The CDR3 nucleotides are TGTGCCAGCAGCCCGAACGGATTGACGGGCGAGCAGTACTTC. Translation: CASSPNGLTGEQYF.

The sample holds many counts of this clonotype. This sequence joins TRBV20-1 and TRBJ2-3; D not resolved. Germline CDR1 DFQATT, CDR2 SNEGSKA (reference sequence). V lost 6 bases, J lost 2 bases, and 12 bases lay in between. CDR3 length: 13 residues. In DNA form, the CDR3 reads TGCAGTGCCCAGGACGGATACACAGATACGCAGTATTTT. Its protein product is CSAQDGYTDTQYF.

The CDR3 region has the DNA TGTGCCAGCAGCGTAGGAAGAGTAACTAACTATGGCTACACCTTC. As protein: CASSVGRVTNYGYTF. The chain couples TRBV9 to TRBJ1-2; D is unresolved. The CDR3 consists of 15 residues. The V and J ends lost 0 bases and 0 bases respectively, with 9 bases between them. Germline V lookup: CDR1 SGDLS, CDR2 YYNGEE.

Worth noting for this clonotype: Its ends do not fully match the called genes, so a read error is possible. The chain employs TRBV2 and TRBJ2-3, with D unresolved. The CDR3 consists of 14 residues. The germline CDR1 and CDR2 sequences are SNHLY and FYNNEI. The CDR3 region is CARPFGRPPAPPSF. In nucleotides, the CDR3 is TGTGCCCGCCCCTTTGGCCGTCCCCCCGCTCCGCCGTCTTTT.

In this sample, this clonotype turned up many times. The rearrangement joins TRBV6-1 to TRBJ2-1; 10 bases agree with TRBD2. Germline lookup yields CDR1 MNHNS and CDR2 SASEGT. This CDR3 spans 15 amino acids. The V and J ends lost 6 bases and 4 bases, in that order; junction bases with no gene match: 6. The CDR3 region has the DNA TGTGCCAGCAGCTATAGCGGGAGGCGGTACAATGAGCAGTTCTTC. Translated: CASSYSGRRYNEQFF.

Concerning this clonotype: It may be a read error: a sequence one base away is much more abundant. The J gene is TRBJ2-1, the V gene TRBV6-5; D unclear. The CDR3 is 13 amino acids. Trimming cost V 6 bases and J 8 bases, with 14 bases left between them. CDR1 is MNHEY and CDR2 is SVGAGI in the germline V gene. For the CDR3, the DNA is TGTGCCAGCAGCAGCTCGCCGGGCTATGAGCAGTTCTTC. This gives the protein CASSSSPGYEQFF.

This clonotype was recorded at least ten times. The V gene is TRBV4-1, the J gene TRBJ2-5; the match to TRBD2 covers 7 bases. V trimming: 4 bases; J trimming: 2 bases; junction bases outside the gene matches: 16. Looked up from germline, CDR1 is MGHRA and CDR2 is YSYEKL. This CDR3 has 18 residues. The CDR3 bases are TGCGCCAGCAGCCCTAACGCCATGCTAGCGGAGATACAAGAGACCCAGTACTTC. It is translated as CASSPNAMLAEIQETQYF.